Listed below are T cell receptor beta chains from one sample, sequenced in a study of blood T cell repertoires in COVID-19. Repertoires were generated with immunoSEQ multiplex PCR, while TCRdb's copy carries only in-frame clones and drops some. The sample has about 290,000 clones, around four fifths seen once. The sample comprised peripheral blood. The source is a woman between 45 and 60 years old with active or convalescent COVID-19. CDR3s include the opening cysteine and the closing phenylalanine or tryptophan. D genes are given only for firm matches. The size entry is marked missing in some rows and otherwise reads once, few, many or a size class.

>-|TRBJ1-1|TRBV2|-
TGTGCCAGGAAACTACGACGGCCCCGCACTGAAGCTTTCTTT
CARKLRRPRTEAFF
>once|TRBJ2-1|TRBV6-6|-
TGTGCCAGCAGTTACACAAGACTTGAGCAGTTCTTC
CASSYTRLEQFF
>once|TRBJ2-2|TRBV2|TRBD2
TGTGCCAGCAGACCGGGACTAGCGGGAGGGGCCGGGGAGCTGTTTTTT
CASRPGLAGGAGELFF
>once|TRBJ2-7|TRBV19|TRBD2
TGTGCCAGTAGTATAGTTCGGGAGGGTGAGCAGTACTTC
CASSIVREGEQYF
>-|TRBJ1-2|TRBV28|-
TGTGCCAGCACCCCGACAGCTAACTATGGCTACACCTTC
CASTPTANYGYTF
>-|TRBJ1-5|TRBV19|TRBD1
TGTGCCAGTAGTACCACAGGGGGCGCATGGCAGCCCCAGCATTTT
CASSTTGGAWQPQHF
>once|TRBJ2-3|TRBV7-9|-
TGTGCCAGCAGCTTCTCCGCAGATACGCAGTATTTT
CASSFSADTQYF
>-|TRBJ2-1|TRBV5-1|TRBD2
TGCGCCAGCAGTTGGACTAGCGGGAGGTCGGGTGAGCAGTTCTTC
CASSWTSGRSGEQFF
>-|TRBJ2-1|TRBV15|-
TGTGCCACCAGCAGAGAAGCGGGTGGGGGGAATGAGCAGTTCTTC
CATSREAGGGNEQFF
>-|TRBJ2-2|TRBV19|-
TGTGCCAGTATGCTAGCGCGGACCGGGGAGCTGTTTTTT
CASMLARTGELFF
>few|TRBJ1-1|TRBV7-8|TRBD1
TGTGCCAGCAGCTTAGTTGAGGGGGCGAGGGGCACTGAAGCTTTCTTT
CASSLVEGARGTEAFF
>-|TRBJ2-7|TRBV4-1|-
TGCGCCAGCAGCCAAGGAGGGGGGGCCTACGAGCAGTACTTC
CASSQGGGAYEQYF
>-|TRBJ1-3|TRBV4-1|TRBD1
TGCGCCCGCAGCCGCCGGGACAGTGCGGGTGAAAACACCATATATTTT
CARSRRDSAGENTIYF
>-|TRBJ2-7|TRBV7-9|-
TGTGCCAGCAGCCGCCGGGACTACGAGCAGTACTTC
CASSRRDYEQYF
>-|TRBJ1-5|TRBV6-6|TRBD1
TGTGCCAGCTCTCCGGGACAGAGCAATCAGCCCCAGCATTTT
CASSPGQSNQPQHF
>-|TRBJ1-1|TRBV18|TRBD1
TGTGCCAGCTCACGACTCGGGACAGCTATGAACACTGAAGCTTTCTTT
CASSRLGTAMNTEAFF
>-|TRBJ2-1|TRBV11-2|-
TGTGCCAGCAGCTTAGGACCCGGGTCCTCCTACAATGAGCAGTTCTTC
CASSLGPGSSYNEQFF
>once|TRBJ1-2|TRBV14|TRBD1
TGTGCCAGCAGCCTACTAATCGGGACAGGGGACTATGGCTACACCTTC
CASSLLIGTGDYGYTF